What follows are 6 T cell receptor beta chains derived from one specimen sequenced in a study of neurological immune-mediated disorders. Each CDR3 protein gets one entry after TCRdb re-called the 5' RACE reads with MiXCR. The table has under 60,000 distinct CDR3 sequences, approximately 5.8% seen once. The sequencing input was CD4+ T cells from blood. The receptors shown here come from a young woman with multiple sclerosis.

In its sample, this clonotype was seen many times. This chain connects TRBV5-4 to TRBJ1-1, with 9 bases lining up with TRBD1. The germline V gene encodes CDR1 SGHNT and CDR2 YYREEE (reference sequence). J lost 0 bases, V lost 7 bases, and 13 bases had no gene match. CDR3 length: 17 amino acids. The DNA of the CDR3 is TGTGCCAGCCTTAGGAGGACAGGGGTGAGCCTGAACACTGAAGCTTTCTTT. It codes for CASLRRTGVSLNTEAFF. The whole variable domain, filled in from reference TRBV5-4 and TRBJ1-1, reads ETGVTQSPTHLIKTRGQQVTLRCSSQSGHNTVSWYQQALGQGPQFIFQYYREEENGRGNFPPRFSGLQFPNYSSELNVNALELDDSALYLCASLRRTGVSLNTEAFFGQGTRLTVV.

Only a few counts were recorded for this clonotype. The J gene is TRBJ2-1, the V gene TRBV29-1; possible D gene TRBD1, 6 bases. The germline V gene has CDR1 SQVTM and CDR2 ANQGSEA. There are 16 residues in the CDR3. V shed 3 bases and J shed 4 bases, with 19 bases lying between them. The CDR3 coding sequence is TGCAGCGTTGATGGTGAATGGCAGGGGATTTACAATGAGCAGTTCTTC. It codes for CSVDGEWQGIYNEQFF.

This clonotype was observed many times. The J gene is TRBJ2-3, the V gene TRBV5-1, with 8 nucleotides matching TRBD2. J was trimmed by 5 bases and V by 2 bases; bases with no gene match: 4. CDR3 length: 14 amino acids. Germline CDR1 is SGHRS and CDR2 is YFSETQ. CDR3 region: CASSFTSGGDTQYF. The CDR3 DNA reads TGCGCCAGCAGCTTTACTAGCGGAGGAGATACGCAGTATTTT.

This clonotype was detected a few times. The J gene is TRBJ1-1, the V gene TRBV19; no clear D. The germline V and J ends were trimmed by 6 bases and 11 bases, with 25 bases remaining between them. The germline CDR1 and CDR2 sequences are LNHDA and SQIVND (reference sequence). The CDR3 length is 15 residues. CDR3 residues: CASRTQLGGDRWAFF. The CDR3 DNA is TGTGCCAGTAGGACCCAACTAGGCGGGGATCGATGGGCTTTCTTT.

This clonotype was detected only a few times. This sequence joins TRBV15 and TRBJ2-1, with TRBD1 as a possible D gene (6 bases). The CDR3 has 16 amino acids. CDR1 and CDR2 from the germline V gene are LNHNV and YYDKDF (reference sequence). The ends were cut back, 5 bases at V and 0 bases at J, with 14 bases in the middle. The CDR3 nucleotides are TGTGCCACCAGCGGACCAGACAGGAGCTCCTACAATGAGCAGTTCTTC. Its translation: CATSGPDRSSYNEQFF.

This clonotype was counted at least ten times. This chain uses TRBV29-1 with TRBJ2-5; perhaps TRBD2 as D (5 bases). Trimming left V 4 bases short and J 9 bases short, with 12 bases between. This CDR3 comprises 11 residues. The germline CDR1 and CDR2 sequences are SQVTM and ANQGSEA. The CDR3 protein is CSVGQAGAQYF. The CDR3 DNA reads as TGCAGCGTTGGGCAGGCCGGGGCCCAGTACTTC.